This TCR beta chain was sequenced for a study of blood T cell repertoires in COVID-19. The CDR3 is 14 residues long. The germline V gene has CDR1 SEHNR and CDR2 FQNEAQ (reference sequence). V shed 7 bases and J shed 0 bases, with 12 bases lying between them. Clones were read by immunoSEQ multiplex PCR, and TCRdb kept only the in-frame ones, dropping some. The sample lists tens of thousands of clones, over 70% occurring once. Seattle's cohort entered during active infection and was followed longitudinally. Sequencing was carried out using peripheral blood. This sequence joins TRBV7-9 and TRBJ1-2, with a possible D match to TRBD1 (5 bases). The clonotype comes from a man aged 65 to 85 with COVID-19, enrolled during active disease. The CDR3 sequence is CASTLTGANYGYTF. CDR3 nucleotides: TGTGCCAGCACTTTAACAGGAGCTAACTATGGCTACACCTTC.